These T cell receptor beta chains were read from a single sample in a study of response to subunit inactivated influenza vaccine. Each CDR3 protein gets one entry after TCRdb re-called the RT-PCR reads with MiXCR. The sample holds about 780,000 distinct CDR3 sequences, about 18% seen once. The source was PBMCs from blood, collected about 5 days after vaccination. The receptors were sampled from a man in his forties or fifties who received an inactivated influenza vaccine. The CDR3 runs from the conserved cysteine through the conserved F or W. D genes are given only for firm matches. Clone size is given for some rows only: seen once, a few or many times, or a class if the clone is expanded.

>TRBJ2-1|TRBD2|TRBV29-1|few|17
TGCAGCGCTATACTAGCGTTTGTTATAATCAAAGGGGATGAGCAGTTCTTC
CSAILAFVIIKGDEQFF
>TRBJ2-5|NA|TRBV29-1|few|13
TGCAGCGTTGCGGGCCTACTCCAAGAGACCCAGTACTTC
CSVAGLLQETQYF
>TRBJ2-3|NA|TRBV24-1|NA|13
TGTGCCTCTGGGGGGAAAACGCACGATACGCAGTATTTT
CASGGKTHDTQYF
>TRBJ2-7|NA|TRBV9|NA|16
TGTGCCAGCAGCGTTCTTCCGGTGGCAGCCTCTTACGAGCAGTACTTC
CASSVLPVAASYEQYF
>TRBJ2-3|NA|TRBV9|NA|14
TGTGCCAGCAGCGACTCGGCGGTCACAGATACGCAGTATTTT
CASSDSAVTDTQYF
>TRBJ2-5|NA|TRBV4-3|NA|13
TGCGCCAGCAGCCAAGACCACCGGGAGACCCAGTACTTC
CASSQDHRETQYF
>TRBJ2-1|TRBD2|TRBV6-2/TRBV6-3|NA|17
TGTGCCAGCAGTTACACCACCGGGGGGTTCTCCTACAATGAGCAGTTCTTC
CASSYTTGGFSYNEQFF
>TRBJ2-5|NA|TRBV28|few|12
TGTGCCAGCAGCCAAGCACCCGAGACCCAGTACTTC
CASSQAPETQYF
>TRBJ2-1|TRBD2|TRBV5-5|NA|16
TGTGCCAGCACTTTGCCGTTAGCGGGGGGTAGCTATGAGCAGTTCTTC
CASTLPLAGGSYEQFF
>TRBJ2-1|NA|TRBV6-5|NA|15
TGTGCCAGCAGTTACGCTGGTGCAGGGATGAATGAGCAGTTCTTC
CASSYAGAGMNEQFF
>TRBJ1-4|NA|TRBV5-1|few|14
TGCGCCAGCAGCTTAGGGCGATCGGGTGAAAAACTGTTTTTT
CASSLGRSGEKLFF
>TRBJ2-1|NA|TRBV9|NA|15
TGTGCCAGCAGCGTAACGGGGGTGAGTGACAATGAGCAGTTCTTC
CASSVTGVSDNEQFF
>TRBJ2-5|NA|TRBV4-1|NA|14
TGCGCCAGCAGCCAAGCGAGGGTGAGGGAGACCCAGTACTTC
CASSQARVRETQYF
>TRBJ2-3|TRBD2|TRBV5-1|NA|15
TGCGCCAGCAGCCAAGCGGGGGCGAGCACAGATACGCAGTATTTT
CASSQAGASTDTQYF
>TRBJ2-1|NA|TRBV20-1|NA|13
TGCAGTGCTAGAGTGGGGGGACGATATGAGCAGTTCTTC
CSARVGGRYEQFF
>TRBJ1-1|NA|TRBV2|NA|10
TGTGCCAGCAGTGAAAGACGGGCTTTCTTT
CASSERRAFF
>TRBJ1-2|NA|TRBV15|few|15
TGTGCCACCAGCAGATCACACGGAGGGGACTATGGCTACACCTTC
CATSRSHGGDYGYTF
>TRBJ1-4|NA|TRBV6-2/TRBV6-3|few|20
TGTGCCAGCAGGCGGGGGAATTTAGGCTCCGCGCCTCTTTATAATGAAAAACTGTTTTTT
CASRRGNLGSAPLYNEKLFF
>TRBJ2-3|TRBD1|TRBV7-9|NA|15
TGTGCCAGCAGCCAGACAGGGGCTCCCACAGATACGCAGTATTTT
CASSQTGAPTDTQYF
>TRBJ2-7|TRBD1|TRBV6-1|few|14
TGTGCCACCGGGACAGGTACTTCCTCCTACGAGCAGTACTTC
CATGTGTSSYEQYF
>TRBJ2-5|TRBD2|TRBV12-3/TRBV12-4|NA|15
TGTGCCAGCAGTCAAACCGGGGGGAGAATCAAGACCCAGTACTTC
CASSQTGGRIKTQYF
>TRBJ1-3|NA|TRBV6-1|few|14
TGTGCCAGCAGAGGCGAGGGATCTGGAAACACCATATATTTT
CASRGEGSGNTIYF
>TRBJ2-4|NA|TRBV7-8|NA|18
TGTGCCAGCAGCTTCTCCACGGTCATCCCCTCTGCCAAAAACATTCAGTACTTC
CASSFSTVIPSAKNIQYF
>TRBJ2-7|NA|TRBV7-3|few|13
TGTGCCAGCAGCTTAAACCCCGGAGGGGGGCAGTACTTC
CASSLNPGGGQYF
>TRBJ2-7|TRBD2|TRBV5-1|NA|15
TGCGCCAGCAGCTTGTCCACCGGGAGGCGGTACGAGCAGTACTTC
CASSLSTGRRYEQYF
>TRBJ2-1|TRBD2|TRBV20-1|few|11
TGCAGTCGACTAGCGGGTCTTGAGCAGTTCTTC
CSRLAGLEQFF
>TRBJ1-2|NA|TRBV10-3|NA|12
TGTGCCATCAGTGAACAGCCTGATGGCTACACCTTC
CAISEQPDGYTF
>TRBJ1-4|NA|TRBV5-1|few|14
TGCGCCAGCAGCTTGGGTAACACTAATGAAAAACTGTTTTTT
CASSLGNTNEKLFF
>TRBJ2-5|TRBD2|TRBV20-1|NA|16
TGCAGTGCTAGTGGGGCCCAGCGGGGGAGCCAAGAGACCCAGTACTTC
CSASGAQRGSQETQYF
>TRBJ2-7|TRBD2|TRBV6-5|many|14
TGTGCCAGCAGTTATACGCGCGGGGGTTACGAGCAGTACTTC
CASSYTRGGYEQYF
>TRBJ1-1|NA|TRBV7-6|NA|15
TGTGCCAGCAGCCCCCGGGCAGAACGGAACACTGAAGCTTTCTTT
CASSPRAERNTEAFF
>TRBJ2-1|NA|TRBV20-1|few|14
TGCAGTGCTAGGTACGGGGGGCCCTACAATGAGCAGTTCTTC
CSARYGGPYNEQFF
>TRBJ1-2|NA|TRBV7-9|NA|15
TGTGCCAGCAGCTTAGGCTGGGACGGGGGATCTGACTACACCTTC
CASSLGWDGGSDYTF
>TRBJ2-7|TRBD1|TRBV5-1|NA|17
TGCGCCAGCAGGTCTCCCGGGACAGGGCTGAATTCCTACGAGCAGTACTTC
CASRSPGTGLNSYEQYF